The 28 T cell receptor beta chains below come from one sample, sequenced in a study of T cell changes during pregnancy in multiple sclerosis. TCRdb keeps only in-frame clones here, not all; method: immunoSEQ multiplex PCR. The sample carries approximately 100,000 clones, about 90% recorded once. The material was peripheral blood, obtained before pregnancy. These receptors were taken from a female donor with multiple sclerosis, enrolled in a pregnancy study.

This clone turned up a few times. V and J are TRBV11-2 and TRBJ1-5; D gene uncertain. V shed 5 bases and J shed 2 bases, with 7 bases lying between them. The CDR3 contains 13 residues. In germline, CDR1 is SGHAT, CDR2 FQNNGV. CDR3 in amino acids: CASSRGGNQPQHF. The CDR3 DNA is TGTGCCAGCAGCCGCGGAGGCAATCAGCCCCAGCATTTT.

The V call is TRBV7-3, the J call TRBJ2-3; tentative D call: TRBD1 (5 bases). Trimming cost V 1 base and J 6 bases, with 11 bases left between them. CDR3 size: 14 residues. The germline gives CDR1 SGHTA, CDR2 FQGTGA. The CDR3 here is CASSLIAAGDTQYF. In DNA form, the CDR3 reads TGTGCCAGCAGCTTAATTGCAGCAGGGGATACGCAGTATTTT.

Here the CDR3 DNA reads TGTGCCAGCAGTGAAGCGCTCCGGGGAGGAGAGACCCAGTACTTC. Encoded protein: CASSEALRGGETQYF. This chain joins TRBV6-1 and TRBJ2-5; D is possibly TRBD2 (6 bases). Germline V gives CDR1 MNHNS, CDR2 SASEGT. Trimming stripped 0 bases from V and 4 bases from J, with 12 bases between. The CDR3 has 15 amino acids.

The V gene is TRBV7-9, the J gene TRBJ2-3; 10 bases match TRBD2. CDR1 is SEHNR, CDR2 FQNEAQ, per germline (reference sequence). The CDR3 has 16 residues. The trim removed 5 bases at V and 2 bases at J, leaving 7 bases unmatched. The CDR3 bases are TGTGCCAGCAGCGAAAGCGGGGGGGTATTCACAGATACGCAGTATTTT. Protein: CASSESGGVFTDTQYF. Looking up the rest from reference TRBV7-9 and TRBJ2-3 gives the full variable domain: DTGVSQNPRHKITKRGQNVTFRCDPISEHNRLYWYRQTLGQGPEFLTYFQNEAQLEKSRLLSDRFSAERPKGSFSTLEIQRTEQGDSAMYLCASSESGGVFTDTQYFGPGTRLTVL.

The chain uses TRBV11-1 and TRBJ1-2; no firm D call. The V and J ends lost 5 bases and 6 bases respectively, with 13 bases between them. This CDR3 is 13 amino acids long. Per germline, CDR1 SGHAT and CDR2 FQDESV (reference sequence). CDR3 coding DNA: TGTGCCAGCAGCCCTCGCGTGGAGGATGGCTACACCTTC. This gives the protein CASSPRVEDGYTF.

The V call is TRBV7-9, the J call TRBJ2-1; TRBD2 aligns across 8 bases. This CDR3 has 16 residues. V lost 5 bases and J lost 0; bases outside the gene matches: 6. The germline gives CDR1 SEHNR, CDR2 FQNEAQ (reference sequence). The CDR3 nucleotides are TGTGCCAGCAGCCGGGGGGGGCACGTCTCCTACAATGAGCAGTTCTTC. This translates into CASSRGGHVSYNEQFF. Full variable domain (outside the CDR3, taken from reference TRBV7-9 and TRBJ2-1): DTGVSQNPRHKITKRGQNVTFRCDPISEHNRLYWYRQTLGQGPEFLTYFQNEAQLEKSRLLSDRFSAERPKGSFSTLEIQRTEQGDSAMYLCASSRGGHVSYNEQFFGPGTRLTVL.

The gene calls are TRBV7-9 and TRBJ2-1, with 9 bases identical to TRBD2. From germline, CDR1 is SEHNR and CDR2 FQNEAQ (reference sequence). The CDR3 is made up of 16 amino acids. After removal of 6 bases from V and 11 bases from J, the junction contained 17 bases not matched to a gene. The CDR3 spells CASRHQLAGLKRKQFF. In DNA, the CDR3 is TGTGCCAGCAGACACCAACTAGCGGGTTTGAAACGTAAGCAGTTCTTC.

V and J are TRBV19 and TRBJ2-7; the D gene is possibly TRBD2 (5 bases). Germline CDR1 and CDR2: LNHDA and SQIVND (reference sequence). With 6 bases removed from V and 4 bases from J, the gap between germline ends came to 19 bases. This CDR3 is built from 15 residues. The CDR3 region is CASSPGVLVGYEQYF. CDR3 DNA: TGTGCCAGTAGCCCCGGGGTCCTGGTGGGTTACGAGCAGTACTTC.

The rearrangement uses TRBV7-2 and TRBJ2-5; 9 nucleotides agree with TRBD2. V trimming: 5 bases; J trimming: 7 bases; junction bases outside the gene matches: 17. Germline loops: CDR1 SGHTA, CDR2 FQGNSA. CDR3 length: 17 amino acids. CDR3 DNA: TGTGCCAGCAGCCAGAGAGTAATAGCGGGGGCCACCAGGACCCAGTACTTC. Translation gives CASSQRVIAGATRTQYF. Looking up the rest from reference TRBV7-2 and TRBJ2-5 gives the full variable domain: GAGVSQSPSNKVTEKGKDVELRCDPISGHTALYWYRQSLGQGLEFLIYFQGNSAPDKSGLPSDRFSAERTGGSVSTLTIQRTQQEDSAVYLCASSQRVIAGATRTQYFGPGTRLLVL.

The sample holds one count of this clone. This sequence joins TRBV9 and TRBJ2-1; a possible D gene is TRBD1 (5 bases). Germline V gives CDR1 SGDLS, CDR2 YYNGEE. CDR3 length: 14 residues. The V end lost 0 bases, the J end lost 10 bases, and 14 bases lay between the germline ends. CDR3 region: CASSVDPGLREQFF. The CDR3 DNA reads as TGTGCCAGCAGCGTAGATCCAGGGCTTCGAGAGCAGTTCTTC. Filled out from reference TRBV9 and TRBJ2-1, the complete variable domain reads DSGVTQTPKHLITATGQRVTLRCSPRSGDLSVYWYQQSLDQGLQFLIQYYNGEERAKGNILERFSAQQFPDLHSELNLSSLELGDSALYFCASSVDPGLREQFFGPGTRLTVL.

The chain carries TRBV7-2 and TRBJ2-5; a possible D gene is TRBD1 (5 bases). V was clipped by 4 bases and J by 5 bases, with 8 bases between them. The CDR3 spans 12 residues. The germline gives CDR1 SGHTA, CDR2 FQGNSA. The CDR3 spells CASSSGSETQYF. CDR3 nucleotide sequence: TGTGCCAGCAGCTCAGGGTCGGAGACCCAGTACTTC.

About this clone: Compared with germline, one end of the junction differs, possibly owing to a read error. The gene calls are TRBV5-6 and TRBJ1-5; maybe TRBD1 (6 bases). Germline V gene sequence: CDR1 SGHDT, CDR2 YYEEEE. The CDR3 is 13 residues long. This CDR3 reads CASSQDRNHPQHF. CDR3 coding DNA: TGTGCCAGCAGCCAGGACAGAAATCATCCCCAGCATTTT.

The chain has TRBV30 and TRBJ1-3; D not resolved. V lost 2 bases and J 2 bases, leaving 7 bases between the germline ends. The CDR3 has 13 residues. The V gene's germline CDR1 is GTSNPN and CDR2 SVGIG (reference sequence). This CDR3 is CAWSLKTGNTIYF. The CDR3 nucleotides are TGTGCCTGGAGTCTAAAAACTGGAAACACCATATATTTT.

This clone showed up just once. The chain joins TRBV19 to TRBJ2-1, with 12 bases that match TRBD2. With V trimmed by 1 base and J by 10 bases, 5 bases remained unmatched. Germline CDR1 and CDR2: LNHDA and SQIVND (reference sequence). The CDR3 sequence is 15 residues long. Written as DNA, the CDR3 is TGTGCCAGTAGTATAGTCCTAGCGGGAGGGAGCGAGCAGTTCTTC. Protein sequence: CASSIVLAGGSEQFF.

The chain has TRBV19 and TRBJ1-6, with 11 bases matching TRBD1. This CDR3 has 14 residues. Looked up from germline, CDR1 is LNHDA and CDR2 is SQIVND (reference sequence). After removal of 5 bases from V and 9 bases from J, the junction contained 3 bases not matched to a gene. CDR3 in amino acids: CASSGQGAASPLHF. CDR3 DNA: TGTGCCAGTAGTGGACAGGGGGCAGCTTCACCCCTCCACTTT.

In DNA form, the CDR3 reads TGCGCCAGCAGCTTGACAGGGTCTGGGCAGCCCCAGCATTTT. Protein: CASSLTGSGQPQHF. The chain is built from TRBV5-1 and TRBJ1-5, with D perhaps matching TRBD1 (6 bases). The CDR3 is 14 amino acids. The germline V and J ends were trimmed by 1 base and 7 bases, with 12 bases remaining between them. Looked up from germline, CDR1 is SGHRS and CDR2 is YFSETQ.

This clone appeared a single time. The gene calls are TRBV7-9 and TRBJ1-1, with TRBD1 matching over 10 bases. This CDR3 comprises 19 residues. Germline CDR1 and CDR2: SEHNR and FQNEAQ (reference sequence). J lost 2 bases, V lost 6 bases, and 18 bases had no gene match. CDR3 in amino acids: CASRPSVRDRGIFNTEAFF. The DNA of the CDR3 is TGTGCCAGCAGACCCTCGGTTCGGGACAGGGGAATATTTAACACTGAAGCTTTCTTT. The complete variable domain, with remaining parts taken from reference TRBV7-9 and TRBJ1-1, reads DTGVSQNPRHKITKRGQNVTFRCDPISEHNRLYWYRQTLGQGPEFLTYFQNEAQLEKSRLLSDRFSAERPKGSFSTLEIQRTEQGDSAMYLCASRPSVRDRGIFNTEAFFGQGTRLTVV.

The rearrangement links TRBV7-3 to TRBJ2-3; maybe TRBD2 (5 bases). The CDR3 has 15 amino acids. Between the trimmed V and J ends, which lost 5 bases and 2 bases, there was a span of 14 bases. CDR1 is SGHTA, CDR2 FQGTGA, per germline. This chain's CDR3 is CASSLTPGVTDTQYF. Written as DNA, the CDR3 is TGTGCCAGCAGCCTGACTCCCGGGGTCACAGATACGCAGTATTTT.

The chain employs TRBV19 and TRBJ1-2, with D maybe TRBD1 (6 bases). The CDR3 spans 14 residues. Trimming removed 8 bases at V and 3 bases at J, with 16 bases between. Germline V lookup: CDR1 LNHDA, CDR2 SQIVND (reference sequence). For the CDR3, the DNA is TGTGCCAGTGGTCTTTGGGGACACTACTATGGCTACACCTTC. It encodes CASGLWGHYYGYTF.

CDR3 in amino acids: CASGRGLSSYNEQFF. CDR3 sequence (DNA): TGCGCCAGTGGTAGGGGACTGAGCTCCTACAATGAGCAGTTCTTC. The rearrangement uses TRBV5-1 and TRBJ2-1; a possible D gene is TRBD2 (6 bases). Deletions cut 8 bases from V and 0 bases from J, with 15 bases between. The CDR3 length is 15 residues. CDR1 and CDR2 from the germline V gene are SGHRS and YFSETQ. The full variable domain, completed using reference TRBV5-1 and TRBJ2-1, is KAGVTQTPRYLIKTRGQQVTLSCSPISGHRSVSWYQQTPGQGLQFLFEYFSETQRNKGNFPGRFSGRQFSNSRSEMNVSTLELGDSALYLCASGRGLSSYNEQFFGPGTRLTVL.

This clone came up once. V gene TRBV28 combines with J gene TRBJ2-3, with 8 positions matching TRBD2. The ends lost 5 bases at V and 5 bases at J; junction bases unmatched: 18. This CDR3 comprises 18 residues. Germline V gene data show CDR1 as MDHEN and CDR2 as SYDVKM. CDR3 residues: CASSPQGLSGRGVDTQYF. The CDR3 nucleotides read TGTGCCAGCAGTCCCCAAGGTTTGAGCGGGAGAGGGGTAGATACGCAGTATTTT.

This clone was picked up one time. This chain connects TRBV5-4 to TRBJ1-2, with a possible D match to TRBD1 (6 bases). Germline V lookup: CDR1 SGHNT, CDR2 YYREEE (reference sequence). Trimming shortened V by 4 bases and J by 2 bases, and 9 bases separated the two germline ends. This CDR3 spans 13 amino acids. As DNA, the CDR3 is TGTGCCAGCAGCCTCGACAGGAACTATGGCTACACCTTC. It translates to CASSLDRNYGYTF.

The genes are TRBV5-1 and TRBJ2-1; tentatively, D is TRBD1 (6 bases). This CDR3 has 13 amino acids. Between the trimmed V and J ends, which lost 7 bases and 2 bases, there was a span of 10 bases. Germline lookup yields CDR1 SGHRS and CDR2 YFSETQ. The CDR3 DNA sequence: TGCGCCAGCGGAAGGGACACCTACAATGAGCAGTTCTTC. This gives the protein CASGRDTYNEQFF.

The chain is built from TRBV6-4 and TRBJ2-1; 11 bases agree with TRBD2. This CDR3 comprises 13 residues. V was pared by 6 bases and J by 10 bases, with 5 bases of the junction left unmatched. Germline V gene sequence: CDR1 MRHNA, CDR2 SNTAGT. The chain's CDR3 is CASSLAGGTEQFF. CDR3 sequence (DNA): TGTGCCAGCAGCTTAGCGGGAGGGACGGAGCAGTTCTTC.

The rearrangement uses TRBV6-5 and TRBJ2-1; 8 bases are shared with TRBD2. This CDR3 has 16 amino acids. Germline lookup yields CDR1 MNHEY and CDR2 SVGAGI. The junction had 5 bases not matched to a gene; V was cut back by 4 bases and J by 0 bases. The CDR3 is CASSLGLALSYNEQFF. The CDR3 coding sequence is TGTGCCAGCAGTTTAGGACTAGCCCTCTCCTACAATGAGCAGTTCTTC.

CDR3 nucleotides: TGCGCCAGCAGCCAAGGGCGGACTAGCGGGGGAAACACAGATACGCAGTATTTT. It specifies CASSQGRTSGGNTDTQYF. V usage is TRBV4-3 and J usage is TRBJ2-3; 13 bases fit TRBD2. Germline trimming cut 1 base from V and 2 bases from J; bases unmatched to any gene: 6. This CDR3 contains 18 residues. CDR1 and CDR2 (germline): LGHNA, YSLEER.

The V gene is TRBV30, the J gene TRBJ2-5, with 15 bases that match TRBD2. Losses at the gene ends were 5 bases for V and 5 bases for J; bases not matched to a gene: 3. In germline, CDR1 is GTSNPN, CDR2 SVGIG (reference sequence). The CDR3 extends over 14 amino acids. CDR3 bases: TGTGCCTGGGGACTAGCGGGAGGGGTGGAGACCCAGTACTTC. It translates to CAWGLAGGVETQYF.

V and J are TRBV5-4 and TRBJ2-5; 8 bases agree with TRBD2. Germline loops: CDR1 SGHNT, CDR2 YYREEE (reference sequence). CDR3 length: 16 residues. Trimming cost V 4 bases and J 4 bases; bases outside gene matches: 12. CDR3 protein: CASSPPSGRIGETQYF. CDR3 DNA sequence: TGTGCCAGCAGCCCGCCGAGCGGGAGAATAGGAGAGACCCAGTACTTC.